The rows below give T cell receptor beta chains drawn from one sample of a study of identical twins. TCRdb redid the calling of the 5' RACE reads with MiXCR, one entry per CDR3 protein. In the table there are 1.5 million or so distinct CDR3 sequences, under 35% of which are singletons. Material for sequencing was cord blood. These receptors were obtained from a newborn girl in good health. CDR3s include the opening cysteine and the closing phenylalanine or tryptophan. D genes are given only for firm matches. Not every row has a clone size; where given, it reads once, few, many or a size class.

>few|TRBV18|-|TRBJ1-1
TGTGCCAGCTCACCTTCGTTCTCGGGATCCGCTTTCTTT
CASSPSFSGSAFF
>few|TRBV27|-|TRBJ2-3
TGTGCCAGCAGTTTAGGGGTAGGGAGCACAGATACGCAGTATTTT
CASSLGVGSTDTQYF
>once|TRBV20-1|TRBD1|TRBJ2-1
TGCAGTGCTTCGACAGGGGCTCGCTACAATGAGCAGTTCTTC
CSASTGARYNEQFF
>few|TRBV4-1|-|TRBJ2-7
TGCGCCAGCAGCCAAGATCCTCGGATCGCTTGGAACGAGCAGTACTTC
CASSQDPRIAWNEQYF
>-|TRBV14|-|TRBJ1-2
TGTGCCAGCAGCCAGACGAGAGCTAACTATGGCTACACCTTC
CASSQTRANYGYTF
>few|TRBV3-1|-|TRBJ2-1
TGTGCCAGCAGCCAAGTGGTCCTAGCCGTAGGCAATGAGCAGTTCTTC
CASSQVVLAVGNEQFF
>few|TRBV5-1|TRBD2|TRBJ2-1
TGCGCCAGCAGCTGGACTAGCGTCTACAATGAGCAGTTCTTC
CASSWTSVYNEQFF
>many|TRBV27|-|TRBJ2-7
TGTGCCAGCAGTTTACTCAGGGGTTCCTACGAGCAGTACTTC
CASSLLRGSYEQYF
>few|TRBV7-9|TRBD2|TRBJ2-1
TGTGCCAGCAGCTTATCAGGTGGACTAGCGGGAGGGCCTTCTTACAATGAGCAGTTCTTC
CASSLSGGLAGGPSYNEQFF
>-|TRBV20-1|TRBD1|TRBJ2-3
TGCAGTGCTAGATCAGGACAGGGAGGTAGAGATACGCAGTATTTT
CSARSGQGGRDTQYF
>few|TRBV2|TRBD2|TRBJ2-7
TGTGCCAGTTTAGCGGGAGTGGCCTACGAGCAGTACTTC
CASLAGVAYEQYF
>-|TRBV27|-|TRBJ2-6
TGTGCCAGCAGTTTACAGGCCTCTGGGGCCAACGTCCTGACTTTC
CASSLQASGANVLTF
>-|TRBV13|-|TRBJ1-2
TGTGCCAGCAGCTTAGGTCCGACTTTCTACTATGGCTACACCTTC
CASSLGPTFYYGYTF